A single sample is the source of the 25 T cell receptor beta chains below, sequenced in a study of blood T cell repertoires in COVID-19. Profiled with immunoSEQ multiplex PCR; TCRdb holds only in-frame clones, not every one. There are under 55,000 clones in the sample; 84% occur only once, and about 2.7% lies in the top ten. Sequencing was carried out using peripheral blood. Receptors were obtained from a man aged 45-60 years with acute or convalescent COVID-19.

The chain uses TRBV2 and TRBJ2-7; weak D call: TRBD2 (6 bases). This CDR3 contains 15 residues. Per germline, CDR1 SNHLY and CDR2 FYNNEI. V was shortened by 2 bases and J by 0 bases, with 11 bases between the two germline ends. Here the CDR3 DNA reads TGTGCCAGCAGTGAAATGAGACTAGACTCCTACGAGCAGTACTTC. It translates to CASSEMRLDSYEQYF. Full variable domain (outside the CDR3, taken from reference TRBV2 and TRBJ2-7): EPEVTQTPSHQVTQMGQEVILRCVPISNHLYFYWYRQILGQKVEFLVSFYNNEISEKSEIFDDQFSVERPDGSNFTLKIRSTKLEDSAMYFCASSEMRLDSYEQYFGPGTRLTVT.

The chain employs TRBV24-1 and TRBJ2-1, with D possibly TRBD2 on 7 matching bases. Between the trimmed V and J ends, which lost 8 bases and 2 bases, there was a span of 21 bases. This CDR3 has 17 amino acids. Germline V gene data show CDR1 as KGHDR and CDR2 as SFDVKD. CDR3 DNA: TGTGCCACCATCAACTTAGGGGGGGTTTGGCCCTACAATGAGCAGTTCTTC. This encodes CATINLGGVWPYNEQFF.

V usage is TRBV7-6 and J usage is TRBJ2-2; D possibly corresponds to TRBD1 (6 bases). The germline V gene has CDR1 SGHVS and CDR2 FNYEAQ. The CDR3 contains 15 residues. Trimming cost V 1 base and J 4 bases, with 10 bases left between them. The DNA for the CDR3 is TGTGCCAGCAGCTTAGACAGGGTTGGCACCGGGGAGCTGTTTTTT. Translating gives CASSLDRVGTGELFF.

The V gene is TRBV15, the J gene TRBJ2-7; TRBD1 aligns across 9 bases. The CDR3 covers 13 residues. J was trimmed by 4 bases and V by 8 bases; bases with no gene match: 6. Germline CDR1 reads LNHNV; CDR2 reads YYDKDF (reference sequence). The DNA for the CDR3 is TGTGCCACCGGATGGGACAGGGCTTACGAGCAGTACTTC. It is translated as CATGWDRAYEQYF. Full variable domain (missing parts from reference TRBV15 and TRBJ2-7): DAMVIQNPRYQVTQFGKPVTLSCSQTLNHNVMYWYQQKSSQAPKLLFHYYDKDFNNEADTPDNFQSRRPNTSFCFLDIRSPGLGDTAMYLCATGWDRAYEQYFGPGTRLTVT.

This clone was counted only a few times. The genes are TRBV7-9 and TRBJ1-6, with 8 bases that match TRBD1. V shed 6 bases and J 6 bases; nucleotides not matched to a gene: 7. The CDR3 has 15 residues. Germline CDR1 and CDR2: SEHNR and FQNEAQ (reference sequence). CDR3 DNA sequence: TGTGCCAGCAGATCGGGACAGGTTCTTAATTCACCCCTCCACTTT. Translation: CASRSGQVLNSPLHF.

V and J are TRBV6-1 and TRBJ2-7, with 12 bases identical to TRBD2. The length of the CDR3 is 16 residues. V trimming: 2 bases; J trimming: 3 bases; junction bases outside the gene matches: 5. Germline CDR1 MNHNS, CDR2 SASEGT. CDR3: CASSEKLAGGYYEQYF. Written as DNA, the CDR3 is TGTGCCAGCAGTGAAAAACTAGCGGGGGGATACTACGAGCAGTACTTC.

The chain joins TRBV5-1 to TRBJ2-5; TRBD2 agrees at 10 bases. With V trimmed by 2 bases and J by 0 bases, 10 bases remained unmatched. The CDR3 is made up of 18 amino acids. Germline loops: CDR1 SGHRS, CDR2 YFSETQ. The CDR3 spells CASSFLGTSAFYQETQYF. The CDR3 nucleotides read TGCGCCAGCAGCTTCCTCGGGACTAGCGCCTTCTACCAAGAGACCCAGTACTTC. Using reference TRBV5-1 and TRBJ2-5 for the parts outside the CDR3, the full variable domain is KAGVTQTPRYLIKTRGQQVTLSCSPISGHRSVSWYQQTPGQGLQFLFEYFSETQRNKGNFPGRFSGRQFSNSRSEMNVSTLELGDSALYLCASSFLGTSAFYQETQYFGPGTRLLVL.

The chain combines TRBV4-1 with TRBJ2-1; 8 bases match TRBD2. Germline V gene data show CDR1 as MGHRA and CDR2 as YSYEKL. V lost 1 base and J lost 4; bases outside the gene matches: 6. This CDR3 is built from 16 residues. The CDR3 region is CASSQVTGGGYNEQFF. CDR3 sequence (DNA): TGCGCCAGCAGCCAAGTTACGGGCGGGGGGTACAATGAGCAGTTCTTC.

The V gene is TRBV4-1, the J gene TRBJ2-5; the D is unclear. V was pared by 0 bases and J by 0 bases, with 11 bases between. Germline-derived CDR1 and CDR2 are MGHRA and YSYEKL. The CDR3 extends over 16 amino acids. The CDR3 DNA follows: TGCGCCAGCAGCCAAGAACCCAGCGTGTACCAAGAGACCCAGTACTTC. Its protein is CASSQEPSVYQETQYF.

The rearrangement joins TRBV3-1 (or the pseudogene TRBV3-2) to TRBJ1-6; D unresolved. V was clipped by 1 base and J by 13 bases, with 14 bases between them. The CDR3 totals 14 residues. CDR1 is LGHDT and CDR2 is YNNKEL in the germline V gene (reference sequence). CDR3 residues: CASSQGVNFGPLHF. The CDR3 DNA reads TGTGCCAGCAGCCAAGGAGTTAACTTCGGGCCCCTCCACTTT.

J is TRBJ2-7 and V is TRBV6-2 or TRBV6-3; 7 bases are shared with TRBD1. Looked up from germline, CDR1 is MNHEY and CDR2 is SVGEGT. V trimming: 6 bases; J trimming: 5 bases; junction bases outside the gene matches: 10. The CDR3 loop spans 14 amino acids. CDR3 sequence (DNA): TGTGCCAGCAGCAAGCAGGGGGTGGTAAACGAGCAGTACTTC. Translating it yields CASSKQGVVNEQYF.

V and J are TRBV25-1 and TRBJ2-7, with 12 bases identical to TRBD1. The length of the CDR3 is 14 residues. In germline, CDR1 is MGHDK, CDR2 SYGVNS. Germline trimming cut 3 bases from V and 4 bases from J; bases unmatched to any gene: 1. The CDR3 loop reads CASSEGQGAYEQYF. The CDR3 region has the DNA TGTGCCAGCAGTGAGGGACAGGGGGCTTACGAGCAGTACTTC.

The gene calls are TRBV5-4 and TRBJ2-2; D not certain. The CDR3 is 14 residues long. Per germline, CDR1 SGHNT and CDR2 YYREEE (reference sequence). Trimming removed 1 base at V and 1 base at J, with 5 bases between. DNA of the CDR3: TGTGCCAGCAGCTTGTTCAGGAACACCGGGGAGCTGTTTTTT. Its protein is CASSLFRNTGELFF.

The chain combines TRBV11-3 with TRBJ2-1; D is uncertain. This CDR3 has 13 residues. Trimming left V 5 bases short and J 8 bases short, with 13 bases between. CDR1 is SGHNT, CDR2 YENEEA, per germline. The CDR3 nucleotides read TGTGCCAGCAGCGCCGGTCGGTTCGATGAGCAGTTCTTC. Amino acids: CASSAGRFDEQFF.

This chain joins TRBV3-1 (or the pseudogene TRBV3-2) and TRBJ1-2; D may be TRBD1 (6 bases). Trimming shortened V by 4 bases and J by 4 bases, and 13 bases separated the two germline ends. The CDR3 length is 14 residues. CDR1 is LGHDT and CDR2 is YNNKEL in the germline V gene (reference sequence). Here the CDR3 reads CASSRGGQLYGYTF. The CDR3 DNA sequence: TGTGCCAGCAGCCGAGGAGGACAGCTCTATGGCTACACCTTC.

For the CDR3, the DNA is TGCGCCAGCAGCTCGCGGCTAGCGGGAGAGGGAGATACGCAGTATTTT. This translates into CASSSRLAGEGDTQYF. This rearrangement joins TRBV5-1 to TRBJ2-3; 10 nucleotides align to TRBD2. CDR1 is SGHRS, CDR2 YFSETQ, per germline. CDR3 length equals 16 residues. V shed 3 bases, J shed 5 bases, and the junction held 9 bases outside the gene matches.

CDR3 DNA sequence: TGTGCCAGCAGCGCACTTACGGGCGAGGGAGAAAAACTGTTTTTT. This codes for CASSALTGEGEKLFF. The J gene is TRBJ1-4, the V gene TRBV9; D gene unclear. Germline V gene sequence: CDR1 SGDLS, CDR2 YYNGEE. Between the trimmed V and J ends, which lost 3 bases and 8 bases, there was a span of 17 bases. The CDR3 loop spans 15 amino acids.

The chain has TRBV5-1 and TRBJ2-3; tentative D call: TRBD1 (5 bases). The CDR3 sequence is 16 residues long. Between the trimmed V and J ends, which lost 0 bases and 3 bases, there was a span of 14 bases. Germline lookup yields CDR1 SGHRS and CDR2 YFSETQ. CDR3 amino acids: CASSLVGRVETDTQYF. The CDR3 DNA reads TGCGCCAGCAGCTTGGTGGGCAGGGTTGAGACAGATACGCAGTATTTT.

This clone was picked up a small number of times. The J gene is TRBJ2-7, the V gene TRBV2; D gene unclear. Germline assignment: CDR1 SNHLY and CDR2 FYNNEI. The V end lost 2 bases, the J end lost 0 bases, and 8 bases lay between the germline ends. The CDR3 is made up of 14 amino acids. CDR3 DNA: TGTGCCAGCAGTGAAACCTACGTCTCCTACGAGCAGTACTTC. Protein sequence: CASSETYVSYEQYF.

This clone was picked up one time. The chain joins TRBV27 to TRBJ2-3; TRBD1 is a possible D gene (5 bases). This CDR3 has 16 residues. Between the trimmed V and J ends, which lost 8 bases and 1 base, there was a span of 19 bases. From germline, CDR1 is MNHEY and CDR2 SMNVEV (reference sequence). The CDR3 DNA sequence: TGTGCCAGCCGTCCGGACACGCTGGCTCGCACAGATACGCAGTATTTT. Translated: CASRPDTLARTDTQYF.

The J gene is TRBJ2-2, the V gene TRBV5-1, with TRBD1 identical over 7 bases. This CDR3 is 15 amino acids long. V was clipped by 5 bases and J by 2 bases; unmatched bases: 6. Germline CDR1 SGHRS, CDR2 YFSETQ. The CDR3 loop reads CASRPGQTNTGELFF. The CDR3 DNA is TGCGCCAGCAGACCGGGACAGACAAACACCGGGGAGCTGTTTTTT.

The chain employs TRBV5-6 and TRBJ2-3, with 9 bases aligning to TRBD1. J lost 1 base, V lost 4 bases, and 7 bases had no gene match. CDR1 SGHDT and CDR2 YYEEEE come from the germline V gene. The CDR3 has 16 amino acids. The CDR3 sequence: CASSLGQGWGTDTQYF. CDR3 nucleotides: TGTGCCAGCAGCCTGGGACAGGGTTGGGGCACAGATACGCAGTATTTT.

This chain joins TRBV7-3 and TRBJ1-2, with D perhaps matching TRBD1 (5 bases). V lost 2 bases and J 6 bases, leaving 13 bases between the germline ends. Germline assignment: CDR1 SGHTA and CDR2 FQGTGA. The CDR3 consists of 14 residues. CDR3 in amino acids: CASSLQPGRDGYTF. CDR3 coding DNA: TGTGCCAGCAGCTTACAACCAGGGAGGGATGGCTACACCTTC.

The chain joins TRBV2 to TRBJ1-4, with D perhaps TRBD1 (6 bases). Between the trimmed V and J ends, which lost 6 bases and 8 bases, there was a span of 19 bases. Germline V gene data show CDR1 as SNHLY and CDR2 as FYNNEI. The CDR3 is made up of 15 amino acids. In DNA, the CDR3 is TGTGCCAGCAGCGTCAGGACAGTAGGTGACGAAAAACTGTTTTTT. Encoded protein: CASSVRTVGDEKLFF.

The chain links TRBV3-1 (or the pseudogene TRBV3-2) to TRBJ2-5; D not resolved. The CDR3 runs to 11 residues. Trimming shortened V by 4 bases and J by 5 bases, and 5 bases separated the two germline ends. Germline CDR1 and CDR2: LGHDT and YNNKEL (reference sequence). Here the CDR3 DNA reads TGTGCCAGCAGCCTCGGGGAGACCCAGTACTTC. Residues: CASSLGETQYF.